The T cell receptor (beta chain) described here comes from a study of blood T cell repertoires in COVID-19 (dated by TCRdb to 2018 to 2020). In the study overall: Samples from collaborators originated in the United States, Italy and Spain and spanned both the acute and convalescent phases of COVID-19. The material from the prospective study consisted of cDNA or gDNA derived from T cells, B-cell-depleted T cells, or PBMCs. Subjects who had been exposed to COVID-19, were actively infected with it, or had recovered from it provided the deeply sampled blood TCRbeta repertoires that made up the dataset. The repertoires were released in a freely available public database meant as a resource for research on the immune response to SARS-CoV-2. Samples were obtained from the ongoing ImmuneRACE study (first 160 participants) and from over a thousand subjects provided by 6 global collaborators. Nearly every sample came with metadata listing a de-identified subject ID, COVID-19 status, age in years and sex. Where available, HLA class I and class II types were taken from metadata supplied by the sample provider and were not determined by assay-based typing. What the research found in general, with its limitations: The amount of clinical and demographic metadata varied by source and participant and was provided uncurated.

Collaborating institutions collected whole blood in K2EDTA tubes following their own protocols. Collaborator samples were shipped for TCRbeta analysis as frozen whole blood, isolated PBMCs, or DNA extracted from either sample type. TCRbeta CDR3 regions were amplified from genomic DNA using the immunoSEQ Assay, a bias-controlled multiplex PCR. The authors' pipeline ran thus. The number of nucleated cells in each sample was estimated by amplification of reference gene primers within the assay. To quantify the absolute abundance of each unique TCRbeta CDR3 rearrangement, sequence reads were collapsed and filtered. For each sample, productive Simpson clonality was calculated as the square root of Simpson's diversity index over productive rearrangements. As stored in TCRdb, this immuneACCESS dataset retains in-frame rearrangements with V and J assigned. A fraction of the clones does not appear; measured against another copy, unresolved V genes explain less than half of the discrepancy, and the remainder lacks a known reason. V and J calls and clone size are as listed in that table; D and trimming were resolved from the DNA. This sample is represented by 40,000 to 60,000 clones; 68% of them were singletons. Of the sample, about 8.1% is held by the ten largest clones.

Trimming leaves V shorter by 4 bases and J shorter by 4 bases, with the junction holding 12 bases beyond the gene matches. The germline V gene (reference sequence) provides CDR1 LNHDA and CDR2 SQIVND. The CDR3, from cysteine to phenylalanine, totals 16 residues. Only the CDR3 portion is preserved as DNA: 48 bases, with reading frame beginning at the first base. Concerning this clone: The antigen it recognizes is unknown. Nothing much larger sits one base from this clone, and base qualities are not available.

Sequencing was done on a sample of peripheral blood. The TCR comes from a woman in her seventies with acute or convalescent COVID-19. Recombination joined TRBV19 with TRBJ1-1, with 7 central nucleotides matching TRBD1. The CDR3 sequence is CASSTGPIQGGTEAFF. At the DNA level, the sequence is TGTGCCAGTAGTACCGGCCCAATCCAGGGGGGCACTGAAGCTTTCTTT.